What follows describes a single TCR beta chain. Original processing notes: By means of reference gene primer amplification, nucleated cell counts were estimated. The data were produced by immunoSEQ multiplex PCR, yet TCRdb's version contains in-frame clones alone and is incomplete. V, J and clone size are taken as reported in that table, and D and trimming were inferred from the DNA itself. Among around 100,000 clones, roughly nine tenths were seen once, and the ten largest hold 3% to 3.5%. The data stem from a study of blood T cell repertoires in COVID-19. Study at large: Some COVID-19 samples were acute and others convalescent; all came from the United States, Italy and Spain. From T cells, B-cell-depleted T cells, or PBMCs came the material, which was cDNA or gDNA.

The CDR3 extends over 11 amino acids. Germline CDR1 reads SNHLY; CDR2 reads FYNNEI. Trimming took 8 bases from V and 8 from J, leaving 10 bases between them. The chain combines TRBV2 with TRBJ2-1, with D uncertain. The specimen was peripheral blood. This TCR came from a middle-aged man in a cohort sampled during active COVID-19. The chain's CDR3 is CASAVSDEQFF. The CDR3 DNA follows: TGTGCCAGCGCGGTGAGTGATGAGCAGTTCTTC.